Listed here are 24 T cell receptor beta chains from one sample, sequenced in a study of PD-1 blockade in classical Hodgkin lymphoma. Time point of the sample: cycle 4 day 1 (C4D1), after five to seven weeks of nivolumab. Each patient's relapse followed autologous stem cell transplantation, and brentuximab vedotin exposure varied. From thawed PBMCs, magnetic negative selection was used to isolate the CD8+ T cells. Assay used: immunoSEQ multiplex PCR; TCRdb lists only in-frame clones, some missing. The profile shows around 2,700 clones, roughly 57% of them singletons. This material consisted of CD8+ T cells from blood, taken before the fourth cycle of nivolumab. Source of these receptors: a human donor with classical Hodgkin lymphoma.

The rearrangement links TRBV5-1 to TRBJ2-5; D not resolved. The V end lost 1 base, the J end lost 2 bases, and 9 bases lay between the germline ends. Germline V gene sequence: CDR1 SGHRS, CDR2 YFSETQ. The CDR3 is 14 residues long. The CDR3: CASSLFVGQETQYF. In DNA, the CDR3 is TGCGCCAGCAGCTTGTTTGTGGGACAAGAGACCCAGTACTTC.

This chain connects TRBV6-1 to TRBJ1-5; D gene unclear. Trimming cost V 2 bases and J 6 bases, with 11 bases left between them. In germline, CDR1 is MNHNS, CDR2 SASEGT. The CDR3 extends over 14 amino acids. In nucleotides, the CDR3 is TGTGCCAGCAGTGAATCGATGTGGGGTCAGCCCCAGCATTTT. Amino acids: CASSESMWGQPQHF.

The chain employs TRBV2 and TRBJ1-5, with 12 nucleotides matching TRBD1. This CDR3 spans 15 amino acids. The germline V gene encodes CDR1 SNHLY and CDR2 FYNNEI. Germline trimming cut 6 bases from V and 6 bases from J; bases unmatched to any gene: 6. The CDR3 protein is CASRTGTGGFQPQHF. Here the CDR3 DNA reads TGTGCCAGCAGAACCGGGACAGGGGGCTTTCAGCCCCAGCATTTT.

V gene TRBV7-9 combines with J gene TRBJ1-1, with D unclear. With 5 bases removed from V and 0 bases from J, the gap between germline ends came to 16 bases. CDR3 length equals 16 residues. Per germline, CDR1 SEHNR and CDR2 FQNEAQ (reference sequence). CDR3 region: CASSEPDGDMNTEAFF. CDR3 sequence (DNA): TGTGCCAGCAGCGAGCCAGATGGCGACATGAACACTGAAGCTTTCTTT.

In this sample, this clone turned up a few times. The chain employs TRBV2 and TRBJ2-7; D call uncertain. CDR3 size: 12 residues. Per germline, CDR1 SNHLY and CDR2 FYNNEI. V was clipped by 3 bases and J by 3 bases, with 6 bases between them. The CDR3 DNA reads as TGTGCCAGCAGTGAGAAGATCTACGAGCAGTACTTC. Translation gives CASSEKIYEQYF.

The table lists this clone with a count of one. The CDR3 DNA is TGTGCCAGCTCCCATCCCTTGGGACAGGGCTTCCCCCAAGAGACCCAGTACTTC. Its protein is CASSHPLGQGFPQETQYF. The V call is TRBV28, the J call TRBJ2-5; 9 nucleotides align to TRBD1. J lost 1 base, V lost 8 bases, and 17 bases had no gene match. The CDR3 contains 18 residues. CDR1 is MDHEN and CDR2 is SYDVKM in the germline V gene.

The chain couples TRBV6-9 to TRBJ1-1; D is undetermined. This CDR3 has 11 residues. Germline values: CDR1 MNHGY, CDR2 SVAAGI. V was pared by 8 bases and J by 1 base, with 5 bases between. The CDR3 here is CASVANTEAFF. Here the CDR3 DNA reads TGTGCCAGCGTGGCGAACACTGAAGCTTTCTTT.

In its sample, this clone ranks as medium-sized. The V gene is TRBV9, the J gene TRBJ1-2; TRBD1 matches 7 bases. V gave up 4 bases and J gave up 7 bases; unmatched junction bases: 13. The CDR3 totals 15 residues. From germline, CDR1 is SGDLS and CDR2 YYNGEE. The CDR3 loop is CASSHTGDSSGGYTF. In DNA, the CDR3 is TGTGCCAGCAGCCATACTGGGGACAGCTCAGGTGGCTACACCTTC.

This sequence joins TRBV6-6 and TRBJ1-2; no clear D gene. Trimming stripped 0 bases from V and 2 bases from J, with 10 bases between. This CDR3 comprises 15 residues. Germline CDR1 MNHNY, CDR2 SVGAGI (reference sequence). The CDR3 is CASSYSLRGNYGYTF. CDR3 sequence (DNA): TGTGCCAGCAGTTACTCCCTCCGGGGAAACTATGGCTACACCTTC.

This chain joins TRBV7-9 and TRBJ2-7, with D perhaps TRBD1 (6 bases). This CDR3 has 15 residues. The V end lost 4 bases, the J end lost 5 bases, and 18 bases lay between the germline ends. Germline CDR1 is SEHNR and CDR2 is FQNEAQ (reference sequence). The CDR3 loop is CASSYSGGQKDEQYF. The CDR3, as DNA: TGTGCCAGCAGCTACAGTGGGGGCCAGAAAGACGAGCAGTACTTC.

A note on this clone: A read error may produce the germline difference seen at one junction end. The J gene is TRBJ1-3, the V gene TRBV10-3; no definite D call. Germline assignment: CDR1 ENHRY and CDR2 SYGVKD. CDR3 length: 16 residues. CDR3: CASSDVDPNSGNTIYF. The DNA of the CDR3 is TGTGCCAGCAGTGACGTGGACCCCAACTCTGGAAACACCATATATTTT.

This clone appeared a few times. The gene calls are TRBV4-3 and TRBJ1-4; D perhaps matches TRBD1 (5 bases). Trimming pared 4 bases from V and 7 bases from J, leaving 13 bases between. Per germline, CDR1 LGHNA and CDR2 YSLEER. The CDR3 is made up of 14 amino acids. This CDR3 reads CASSPYLGGEKLFF. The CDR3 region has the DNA TGCGCCAGCAGCCCATATCTCGGGGGTGAAAAACTGTTTTTT.

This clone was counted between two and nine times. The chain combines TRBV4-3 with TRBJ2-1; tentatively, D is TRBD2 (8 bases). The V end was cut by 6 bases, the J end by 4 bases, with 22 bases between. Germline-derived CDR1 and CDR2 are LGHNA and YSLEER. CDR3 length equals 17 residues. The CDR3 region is CASRQGLAGSKYNEQFF. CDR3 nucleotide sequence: TGCGCCAGCAGACAGGGGCTAGCGGGCTCAAAATACAATGAGCAGTTCTTC.

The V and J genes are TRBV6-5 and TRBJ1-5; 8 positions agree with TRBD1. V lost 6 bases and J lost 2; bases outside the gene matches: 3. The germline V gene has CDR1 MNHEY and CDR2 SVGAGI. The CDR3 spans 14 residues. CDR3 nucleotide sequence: TGTGCCAGCAGACGGACAGGGCGCAATCAGCCCCAGCATTTT. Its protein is CASRRTGRNQPQHF.

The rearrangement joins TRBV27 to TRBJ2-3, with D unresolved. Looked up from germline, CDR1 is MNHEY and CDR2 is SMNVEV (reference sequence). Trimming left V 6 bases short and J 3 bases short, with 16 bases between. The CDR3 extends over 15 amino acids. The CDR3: CASSPLPGPTDTQYF. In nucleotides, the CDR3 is TGTGCCAGCAGCCCTCTACCAGGACCTACAGATACGCAGTATTTT.

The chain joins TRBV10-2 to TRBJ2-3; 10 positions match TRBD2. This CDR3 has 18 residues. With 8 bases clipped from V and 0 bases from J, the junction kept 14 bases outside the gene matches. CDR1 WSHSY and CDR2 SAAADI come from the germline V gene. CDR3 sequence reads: CASRQRPSGGPSTDTQYF. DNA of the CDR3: TGCGCCAGCCGCCAGCGTCCTAGCGGGGGACCTAGCACAGATACGCAGTATTTT.

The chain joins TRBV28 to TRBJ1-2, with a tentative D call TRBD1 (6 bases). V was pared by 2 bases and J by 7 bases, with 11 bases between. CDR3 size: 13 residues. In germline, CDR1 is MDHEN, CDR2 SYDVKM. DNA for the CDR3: TGTGCCAGCAGTTTACGGGGGGCGGCTGGCTACACCTTC. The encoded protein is CASSLRGAAGYTF.

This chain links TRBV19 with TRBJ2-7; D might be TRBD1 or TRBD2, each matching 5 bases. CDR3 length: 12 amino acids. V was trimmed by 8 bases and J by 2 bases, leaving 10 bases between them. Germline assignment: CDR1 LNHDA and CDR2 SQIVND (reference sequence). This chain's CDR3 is CASGDGAYEQYF. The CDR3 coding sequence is TGTGCCAGTGGGGACGGAGCCTACGAGCAGTACTTC.

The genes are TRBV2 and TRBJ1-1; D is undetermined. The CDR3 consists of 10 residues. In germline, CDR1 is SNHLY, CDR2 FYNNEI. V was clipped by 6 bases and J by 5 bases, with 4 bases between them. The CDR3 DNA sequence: TGTGCCAGCAGGGGTACTGAAGCTTTCTTT. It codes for CASRGTEAFF.

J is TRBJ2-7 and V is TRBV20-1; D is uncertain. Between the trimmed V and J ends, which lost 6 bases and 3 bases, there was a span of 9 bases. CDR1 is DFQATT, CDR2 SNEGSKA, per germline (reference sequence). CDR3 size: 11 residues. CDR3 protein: CSASENYEQYF. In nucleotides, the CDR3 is TGCAGTGCCTCAGAGAACTACGAGCAGTACTTC.

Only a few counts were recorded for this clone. CDR3 loop: CARSLEDPGQASKANYGYTF. In nucleotides, the CDR3 is TGTGCCAGAAGCTTGGAGGACCCGGGACAGGCTTCGAAGGCTAACTATGGCTACACCTTC. The chain has TRBV5-3 and TRBJ1-2; 8 nucleotides agree with TRBD1. TRBV5-3 is assigned to the ORF class and has an uncertain function. CDR3 length: 20 amino acids. V trimming: 0 bases; J trimming: 0 bases; junction bases outside the gene matches: 16.

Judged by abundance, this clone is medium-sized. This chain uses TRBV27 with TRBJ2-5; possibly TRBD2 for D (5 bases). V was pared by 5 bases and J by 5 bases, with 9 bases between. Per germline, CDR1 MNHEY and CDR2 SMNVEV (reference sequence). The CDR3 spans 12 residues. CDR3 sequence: CASSGLNETQYF. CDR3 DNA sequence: TGTGCCAGCAGTGGACTTAACGAGACCCAGTACTTC.

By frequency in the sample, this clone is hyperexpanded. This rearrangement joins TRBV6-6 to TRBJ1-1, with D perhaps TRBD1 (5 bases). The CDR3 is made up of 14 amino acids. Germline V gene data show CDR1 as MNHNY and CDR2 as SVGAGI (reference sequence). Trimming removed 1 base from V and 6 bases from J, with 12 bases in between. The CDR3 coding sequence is TGTGCCAGCAGTTACTGGGGGGAAAAAGCTGAAGCTTTCTTT. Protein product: CASSYWGEKAEAFF.

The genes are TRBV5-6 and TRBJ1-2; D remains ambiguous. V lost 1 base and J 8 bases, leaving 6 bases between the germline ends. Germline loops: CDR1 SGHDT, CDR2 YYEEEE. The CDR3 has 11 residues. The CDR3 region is CASSLLGGYTF. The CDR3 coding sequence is TGTGCCAGCAGCTTGTTGGGGGGCTACACCTTC.